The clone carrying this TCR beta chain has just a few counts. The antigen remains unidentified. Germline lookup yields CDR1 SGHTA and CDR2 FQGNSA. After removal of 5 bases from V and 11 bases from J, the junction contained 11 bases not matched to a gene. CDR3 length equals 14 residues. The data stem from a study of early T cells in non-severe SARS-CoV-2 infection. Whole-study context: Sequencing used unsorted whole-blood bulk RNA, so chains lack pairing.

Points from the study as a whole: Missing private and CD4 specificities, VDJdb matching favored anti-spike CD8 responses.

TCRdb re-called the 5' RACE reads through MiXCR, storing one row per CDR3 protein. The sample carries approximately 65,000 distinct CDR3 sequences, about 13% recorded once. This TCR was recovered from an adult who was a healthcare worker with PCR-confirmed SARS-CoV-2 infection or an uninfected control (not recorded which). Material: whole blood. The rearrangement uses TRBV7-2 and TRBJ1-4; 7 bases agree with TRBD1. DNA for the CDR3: TGTGCCAGCAGCCAACCTACAGGGGAGAAGAAACTGTTTTTT. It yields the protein CASSQPTGEKKLFF.